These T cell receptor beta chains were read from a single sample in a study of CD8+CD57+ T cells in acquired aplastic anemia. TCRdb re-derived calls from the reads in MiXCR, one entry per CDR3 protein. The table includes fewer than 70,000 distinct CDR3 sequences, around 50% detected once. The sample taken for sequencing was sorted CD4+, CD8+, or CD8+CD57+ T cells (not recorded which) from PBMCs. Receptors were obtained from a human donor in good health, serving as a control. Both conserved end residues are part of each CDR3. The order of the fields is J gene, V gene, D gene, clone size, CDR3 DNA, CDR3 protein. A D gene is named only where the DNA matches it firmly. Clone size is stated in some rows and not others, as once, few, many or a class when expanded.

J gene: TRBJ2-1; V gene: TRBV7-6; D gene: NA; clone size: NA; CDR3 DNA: TGTGCCAGCAGCTTAGGCTGGGATGAGCAGTTCTTC; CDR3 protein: CASSLGWDEQFF
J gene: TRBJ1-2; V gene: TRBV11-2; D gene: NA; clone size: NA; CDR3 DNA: TGTGCCAGCAGCGAAGGGACTGCCTTC; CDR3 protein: CASSEGTAF
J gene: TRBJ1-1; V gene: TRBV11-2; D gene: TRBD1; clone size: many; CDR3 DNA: TGTGCCAGCAGCTTATCTGGTACAGGGGGCACTGAAGCTTTCTTT; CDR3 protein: CASSLSGTGGTEAFF
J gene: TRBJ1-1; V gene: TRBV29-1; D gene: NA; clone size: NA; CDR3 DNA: TGCAGCGTTGTGTCTTTGGGGCACGGCACTGAAGCTTTCTTT; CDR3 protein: CSVVSLGHGTEAFF
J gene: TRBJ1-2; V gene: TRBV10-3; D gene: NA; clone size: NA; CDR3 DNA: TGTGCCATTTCGGAGACAGATGGCTACACCTTC; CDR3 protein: CAISETDGYTF
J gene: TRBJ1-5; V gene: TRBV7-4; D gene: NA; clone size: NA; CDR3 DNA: TGTGCCAGCAGCCGGGTGGGGGATCAGCCCCAGCATTTT; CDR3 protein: CASSRVGDQPQHF
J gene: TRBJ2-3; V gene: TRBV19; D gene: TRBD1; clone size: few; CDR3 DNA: TGTGCCAGTAGTATCGGACAGGGTGGAGATACGCAGTATTTT; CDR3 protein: CASSIGQGGDTQYF
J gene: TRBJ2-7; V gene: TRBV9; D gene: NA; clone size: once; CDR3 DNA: TGTGCCAGCAGCGTCGCCGGGACTGTAACCTACGAGCAGTACTTC; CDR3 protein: CASSVAGTVTYEQYF
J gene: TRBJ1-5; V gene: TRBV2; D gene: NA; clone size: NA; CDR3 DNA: TGTGCTAGCAGCGGGCCGCTAAGCAATCAGCCCCAGCATTTT; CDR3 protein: CASSGPLSNQPQHF
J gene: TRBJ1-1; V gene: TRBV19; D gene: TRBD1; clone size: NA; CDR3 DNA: TGTGCCAGTAGTCCAAGGACAGGGGGCGCTAACACTGAAGCTTTCTTT; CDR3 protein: CASSPRTGGANTEAFF
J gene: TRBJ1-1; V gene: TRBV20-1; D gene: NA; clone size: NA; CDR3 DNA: TGCAGAGCTAGAGACTTTGGTACTGAAGCTTTCTTC; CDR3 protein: CRARDFGTEAFF
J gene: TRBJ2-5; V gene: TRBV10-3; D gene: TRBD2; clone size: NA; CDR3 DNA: TGTGCCATCACCCAGGGACTAGCGGGAGGGCAAGAGACCCAGTACTTC; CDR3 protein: CAITQGLAGGQETQYF
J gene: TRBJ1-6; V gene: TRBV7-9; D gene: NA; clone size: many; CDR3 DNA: TGTGCCAGCAGCTTCCAGACCCCGGTTCCCAATTCACCCCTCCACTTT; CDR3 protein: CASSFQTPVPNSPLHF
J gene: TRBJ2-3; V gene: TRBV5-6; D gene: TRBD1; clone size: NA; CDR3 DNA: TGTGCCAGCAGCCTCCGGGACAGGGGACCAGATACGCAGTATTTT; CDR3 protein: CASSLRDRGPDTQYF
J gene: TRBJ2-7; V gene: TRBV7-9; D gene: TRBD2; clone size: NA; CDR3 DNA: TGTGCCAGCAGCCCACCAGCGGGGGCGGTTGAGCAGTACTTC; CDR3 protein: CASSPPAGAVEQYF
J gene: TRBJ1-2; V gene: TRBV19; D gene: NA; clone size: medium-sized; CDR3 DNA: TGTGCCAGTAGGAACCGGGACATCGACTATGGCTACACCTTC; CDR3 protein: CASRNRDIDYGYTF
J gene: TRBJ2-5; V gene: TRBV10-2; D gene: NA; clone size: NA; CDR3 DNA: TGCGCCAGCAGTGAATTAGGAAAAGAGACCCAGTACTTC; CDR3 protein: CASSELGKETQYF
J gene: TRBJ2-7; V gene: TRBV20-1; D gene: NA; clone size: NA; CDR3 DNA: TGCAGTGCTAACGCGAGGGAGAGCTACGAGCAGTACTTC; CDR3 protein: CSANARESYEQYF
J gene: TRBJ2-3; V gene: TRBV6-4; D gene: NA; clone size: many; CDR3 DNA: TGTGCCAGCAGTGACTCTCCAGGCCAGATCACAGATACGCAGTATTTT; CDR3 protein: CASSDSPGQITDTQYF
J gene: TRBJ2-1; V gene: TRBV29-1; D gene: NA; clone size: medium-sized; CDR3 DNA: TGCAGCGTTGATGAGGTGGGCGGTGAGCAGTTCTTC; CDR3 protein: CSVDEVGGEQFF
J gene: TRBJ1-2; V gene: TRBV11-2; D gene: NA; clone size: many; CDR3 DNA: TGTGCCAGCAGCCTAGCAGACGGAAAGTACACCTTC; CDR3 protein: CASSLADGKYTF
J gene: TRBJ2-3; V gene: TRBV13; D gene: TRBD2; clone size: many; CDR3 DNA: TGTGCCAGCAGCTACCCCGATACTAGCGGGATTGGAGATACGCAGTATTTT; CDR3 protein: CASSYPDTSGIGDTQYF
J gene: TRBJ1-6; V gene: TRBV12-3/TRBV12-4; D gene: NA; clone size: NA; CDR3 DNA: TGTGCCAGCAGTTATAGGAGGGTTAGGAATAATTCACCCCTCCACTTT; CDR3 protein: CASSYRRVRNNSPLHF
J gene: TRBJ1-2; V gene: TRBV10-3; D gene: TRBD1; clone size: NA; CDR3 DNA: TGTGCCAGCGGACAGGCAAACTATGGCTACACCTTC; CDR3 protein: CASGQANYGYTF
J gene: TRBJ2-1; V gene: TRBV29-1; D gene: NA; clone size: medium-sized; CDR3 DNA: TGCAGCGTTGGTTCCTCTCGGACAGCAGACAATGAGCAGTTCTTC; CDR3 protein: CSVGSSRTADNEQFF
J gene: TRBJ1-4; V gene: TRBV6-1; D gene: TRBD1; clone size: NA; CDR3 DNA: TGTGCCAGCAGTGAAGAGGGGACAGGGTACGAAAAACTGTTTTTT; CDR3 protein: CASSEEGTGYEKLFF
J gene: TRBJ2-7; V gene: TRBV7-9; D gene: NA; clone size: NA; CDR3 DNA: TGTGCCAGCAGCCGCCTCTACGAGCAGTACTTC; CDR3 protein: CASSRLYEQYF
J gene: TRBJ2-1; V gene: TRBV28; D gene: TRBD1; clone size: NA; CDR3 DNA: TGTGCCAGCAGGGGAGACAGGGGACCAACCTACAATGAGCAGTTCTTC; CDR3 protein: CASRGDRGPTYNEQFF
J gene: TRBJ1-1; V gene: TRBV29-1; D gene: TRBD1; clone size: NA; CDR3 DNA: TGCAGCGACATAGGACAGGGAACTGAAGCTTCCTTT; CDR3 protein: CSDIGQGTEASF
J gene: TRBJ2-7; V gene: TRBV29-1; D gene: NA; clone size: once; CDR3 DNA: TGCAGCGGCGGGACACCTTACGAGCAGTACTTC; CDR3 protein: CSGGTPYEQYF
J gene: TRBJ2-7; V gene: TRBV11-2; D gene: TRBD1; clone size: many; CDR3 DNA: TGTGCCAGCAGCTTAGAGGGGACAGGGGCCTACGAGCAGTACTTC; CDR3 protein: CASSLEGTGAYEQYF
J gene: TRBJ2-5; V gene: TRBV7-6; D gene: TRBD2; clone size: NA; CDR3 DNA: TGTGCCAGCAGCCTAGCGGGGGCCCTCCAAGAGACCCAGTACTTC; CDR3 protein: CASSLAGALQETQYF
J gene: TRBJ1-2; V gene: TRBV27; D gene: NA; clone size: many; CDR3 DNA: TGTGCCAGCAGTTTAACTGACAGAGGATCATATGGCTACACCTTC; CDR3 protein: CASSLTDRGSYGYTF
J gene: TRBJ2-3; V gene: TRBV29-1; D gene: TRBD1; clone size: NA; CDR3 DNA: TGCAGCGTCCCATTGGACAGGGGGCCTGGTGATACGCAGTATTTT; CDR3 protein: CSVPLDRGPGDTQYF
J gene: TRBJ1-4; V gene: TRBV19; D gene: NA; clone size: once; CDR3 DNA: TGTGCCAGTAACGGGGTCTTTGGGTCTAATGAAAAACTGTTTTTT; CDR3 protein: CASNGVFGSNEKLFF
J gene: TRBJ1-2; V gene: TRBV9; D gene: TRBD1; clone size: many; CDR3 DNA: TGTGCCAGCAGCCGACAGGGGGCACAGTATGGCTACACCTTC; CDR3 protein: CASSRQGAQYGYTF
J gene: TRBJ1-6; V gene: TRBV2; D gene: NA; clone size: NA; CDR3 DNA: TGTGCCAGCAGTGATGGGCTGGACCTCCACTTT; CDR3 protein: CASSDGLDLHF
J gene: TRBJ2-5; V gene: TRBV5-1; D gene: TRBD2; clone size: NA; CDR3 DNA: TGCGCCAGCAGCTTTTTGGGGGGGGTTCAAGAGACCCAGTACTTC; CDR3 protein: CASSFLGGVQETQYF
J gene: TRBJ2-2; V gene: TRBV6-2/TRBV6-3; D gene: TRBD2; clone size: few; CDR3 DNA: TGTGCCAGCAGTTTGCATCGAGGCGGGGGTTCTGAAACCGGGGAGCTGTTTTTT; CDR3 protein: CASSLHRGGGSETGELFF
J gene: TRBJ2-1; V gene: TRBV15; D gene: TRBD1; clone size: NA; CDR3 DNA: TGTGCCACCAGCAGCTACGGACAGGGGACAGACAATGAGCAGTTCTTC; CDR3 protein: CATSSYGQGTDNEQFF
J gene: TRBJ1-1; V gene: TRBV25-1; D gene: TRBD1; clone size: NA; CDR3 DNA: TGTGCCAGCAGTGAATACCGGGACAGGGCCCTGTCCTTT; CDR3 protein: CASSEYRDRALSF
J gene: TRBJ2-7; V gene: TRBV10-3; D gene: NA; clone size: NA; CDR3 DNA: TGTGCCAGCAGTTACCTGCAATCCTACGAGCAGTACTTC; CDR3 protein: CASSYLQSYEQYF
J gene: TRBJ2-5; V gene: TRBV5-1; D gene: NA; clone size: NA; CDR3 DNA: TGCGCCAGCAGCTTGTTCGGGGACGAGACCCAGTGCTTC; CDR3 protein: CASSLFGDETQCF
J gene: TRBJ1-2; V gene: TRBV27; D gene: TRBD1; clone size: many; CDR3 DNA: TGTGCCAGCAGTACCAGAGGGGGCGCCGGGGGCTATGGCTACACCTTC; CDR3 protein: CASSTRGGAGGYGYTF
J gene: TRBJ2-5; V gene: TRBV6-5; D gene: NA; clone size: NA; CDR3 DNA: TGTGCCAGCAGTTATTGGCAGGGAGAAGAGACCCAGTACTTC; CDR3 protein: CASSYWQGEETQYF
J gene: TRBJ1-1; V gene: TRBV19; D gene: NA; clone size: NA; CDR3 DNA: TGTGCCGGTAGTCCGACAGCGTACACTGAAGCTTTCTTT; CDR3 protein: CAGSPTAYTEAFF
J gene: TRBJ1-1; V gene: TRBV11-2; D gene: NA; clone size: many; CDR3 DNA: TGTGCCAGCAGCTTAGGAGAGGAATTGAGACGGAACACTGAAGCTTTCTTT; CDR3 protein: CASSLGEELRRNTEAFF
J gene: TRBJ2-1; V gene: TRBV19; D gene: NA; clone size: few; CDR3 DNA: TGTGCCAGTAGTATAGGCCCAGCAGTTCGGTTCTTC; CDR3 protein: CASSIGPAVRFF
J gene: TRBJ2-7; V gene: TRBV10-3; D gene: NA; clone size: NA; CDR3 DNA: TGTGCCATCAGTGACAGGGCCTACGAGCAGTACTTC; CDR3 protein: CAISDRAYEQYF
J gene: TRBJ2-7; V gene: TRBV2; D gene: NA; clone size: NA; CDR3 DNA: TGTGCCAGCAGTGGGTACGGGCAGTACTTC; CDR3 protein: CASSGYGQYF
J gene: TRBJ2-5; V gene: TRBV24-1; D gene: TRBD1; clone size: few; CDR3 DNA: TGTGCCACCAGTGATCCTCGACAGGGGTCACGACAACAAGAGACCCAGTACTTC; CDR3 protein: CATSDPRQGSRQQETQYF
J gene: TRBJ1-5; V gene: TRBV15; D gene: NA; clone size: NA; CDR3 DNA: TGTGCCACGAATTCCGGGAGAAGTCAGCCCCAGCATTTT; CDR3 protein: CATNSGRSQPQHF
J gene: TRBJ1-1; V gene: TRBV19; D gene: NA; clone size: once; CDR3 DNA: TGTGCCAGTAGCAGTAGCGGGAGAGGGGACACTGAAGCTTTCTTT; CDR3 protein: CASSSSGRGDTEAFF
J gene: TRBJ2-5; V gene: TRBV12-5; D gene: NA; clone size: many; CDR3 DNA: TGTGCTAGCAGACAGTCGTACCAAGAGACCCAGTACTTC; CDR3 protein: CASRQSYQETQYF
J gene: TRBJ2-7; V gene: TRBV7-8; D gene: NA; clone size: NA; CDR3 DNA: TGTGCCAGCAGCCCAGGTGCGAGATACGAGCAGTACTTC; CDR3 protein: CASSPGARYEQYF
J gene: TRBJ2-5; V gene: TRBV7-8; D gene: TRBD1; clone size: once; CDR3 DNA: TGTGCCAGCAGCTTAGTACAGGGGCTGCAAGAGACCCAGTACTTC; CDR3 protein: CASSLVQGLQETQYF
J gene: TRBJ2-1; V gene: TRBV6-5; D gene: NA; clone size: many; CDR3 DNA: TGTGCCAGCAGCTCGGGGTTTGCGGGCCCCTACAATGAGCAGTTCTTC; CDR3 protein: CASSSGFAGPYNEQFF
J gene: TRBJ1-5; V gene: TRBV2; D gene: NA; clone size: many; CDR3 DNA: TGTGCCAGCAGTGACCCCGGGGCGGAGTTCAGCCATAGCAATCAGCCCCAGCATTTT; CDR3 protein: CASSDPGAEFSHSNQPQHF